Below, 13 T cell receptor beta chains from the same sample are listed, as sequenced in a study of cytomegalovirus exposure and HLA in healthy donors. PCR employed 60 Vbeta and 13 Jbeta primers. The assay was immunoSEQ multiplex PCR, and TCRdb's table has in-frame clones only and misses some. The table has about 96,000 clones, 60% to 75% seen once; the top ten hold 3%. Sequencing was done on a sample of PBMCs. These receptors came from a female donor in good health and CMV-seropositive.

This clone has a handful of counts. In DNA, the CDR3 is TGTGCCAGCGTCCACGGCCGAGGGACTGAAGCTTTCTTT. It specifies CASVHGRGTEAFF. The gene calls are TRBV6-6 and TRBJ1-1; D is uncertain. CDR1 is MNHNY and CDR2 is SVGAGI in the germline V gene (reference sequence). This CDR3 is built from 13 residues. V was cut by 8 bases and J by 5 bases, with 15 bases left in between.

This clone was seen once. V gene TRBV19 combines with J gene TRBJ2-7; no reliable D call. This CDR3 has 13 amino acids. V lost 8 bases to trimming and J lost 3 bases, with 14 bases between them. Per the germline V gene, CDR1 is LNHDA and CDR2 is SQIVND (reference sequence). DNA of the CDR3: TGTGCCAGTTCAACACCCCCCCTCTACGAGCAGTACTTC. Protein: CASSTPPLYEQYF. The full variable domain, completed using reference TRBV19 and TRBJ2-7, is DGGITQSPKYLFRKEGQNVTLSCEQNLNHDAMYWYRQDPGQGLRLIYYSQIVNDFQKGDIAEGYSVSREKKESFPLTVTSAQKNPTAFYLCASSTPPLYEQYFGPGTRLTVT.

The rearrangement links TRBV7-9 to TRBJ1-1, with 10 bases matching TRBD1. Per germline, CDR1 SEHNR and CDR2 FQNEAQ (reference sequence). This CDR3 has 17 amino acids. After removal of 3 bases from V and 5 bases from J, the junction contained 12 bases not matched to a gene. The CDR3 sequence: CASSFPLTGGWETEAFF. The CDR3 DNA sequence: TGTGCCAGCAGCTTCCCGTTGACAGGGGGCTGGGAGACTGAAGCTTTCTTT.

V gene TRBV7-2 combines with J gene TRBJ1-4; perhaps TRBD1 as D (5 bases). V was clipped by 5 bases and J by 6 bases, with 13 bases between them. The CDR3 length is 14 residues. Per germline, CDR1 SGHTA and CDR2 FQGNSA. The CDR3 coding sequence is TGTGCCAGCAGCCTGAGTGTCAGGGATGAAAAACTGTTTTTT. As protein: CASSLSVRDEKLFF.

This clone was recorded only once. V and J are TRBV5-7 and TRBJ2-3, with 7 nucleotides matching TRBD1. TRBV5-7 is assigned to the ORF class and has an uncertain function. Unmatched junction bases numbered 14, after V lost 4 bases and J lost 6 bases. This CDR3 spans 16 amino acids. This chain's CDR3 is CASSDPGQIWVDTQYF. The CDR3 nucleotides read TGTGCCAGCAGCGACCCGGGACAGATTTGGGTGGATACGCAGTATTTT.

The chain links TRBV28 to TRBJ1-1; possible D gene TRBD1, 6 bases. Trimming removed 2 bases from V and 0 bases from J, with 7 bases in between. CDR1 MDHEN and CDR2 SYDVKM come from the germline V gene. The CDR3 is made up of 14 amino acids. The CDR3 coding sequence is TGTGCCAGCAGTTTAGGGACATTGAACACTGAAGCTTTCTTT. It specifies CASSLGTLNTEAFF.

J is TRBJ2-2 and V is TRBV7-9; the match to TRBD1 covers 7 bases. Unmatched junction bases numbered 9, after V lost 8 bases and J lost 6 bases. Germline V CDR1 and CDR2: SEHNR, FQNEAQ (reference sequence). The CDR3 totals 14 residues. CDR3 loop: CASGGRGSAGELFF. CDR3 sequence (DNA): TGTGCCAGCGGCGGCAGGGGGTCTGCCGGGGAGCTGTTTTTT.

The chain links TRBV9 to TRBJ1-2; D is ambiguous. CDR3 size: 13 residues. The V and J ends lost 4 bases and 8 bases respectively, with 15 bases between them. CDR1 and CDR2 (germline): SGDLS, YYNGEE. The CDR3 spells CASSLDPSSGYTF. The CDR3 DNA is TGTGCCAGCAGCCTCGACCCCTCTAGCGGCTACACCTTC.

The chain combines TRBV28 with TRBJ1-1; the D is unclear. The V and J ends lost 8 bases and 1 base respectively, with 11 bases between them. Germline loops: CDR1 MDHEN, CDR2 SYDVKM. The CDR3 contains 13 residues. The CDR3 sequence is CASVVGANTEAFF. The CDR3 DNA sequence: TGTGCCAGCGTAGTAGGAGCGAACACTGAAGCTTTCTTT.

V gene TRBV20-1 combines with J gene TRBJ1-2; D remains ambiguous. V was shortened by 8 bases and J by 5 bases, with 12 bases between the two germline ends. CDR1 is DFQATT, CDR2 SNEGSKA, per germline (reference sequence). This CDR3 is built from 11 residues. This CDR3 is CSRPEDYGYTF. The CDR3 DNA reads TGCAGTCGCCCGGAGGATTATGGCTACACCTTC.

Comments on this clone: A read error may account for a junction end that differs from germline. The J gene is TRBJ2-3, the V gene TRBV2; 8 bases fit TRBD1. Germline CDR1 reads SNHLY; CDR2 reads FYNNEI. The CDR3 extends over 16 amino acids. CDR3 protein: CASSKGTGRGTDTQYF. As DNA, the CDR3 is TGTGCCAGCAGTAAGGGGACAGGTCGGGGCACTGATACGCAGTATTTT.

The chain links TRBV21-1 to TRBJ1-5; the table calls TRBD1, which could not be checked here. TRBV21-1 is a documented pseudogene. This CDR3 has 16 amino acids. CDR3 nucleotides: TGTGCCAGCAGAACTTGGCCTAACAGGGACAGTCAGCCCCAGCATTTT. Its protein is CASRTWPNRDSQPQHF.

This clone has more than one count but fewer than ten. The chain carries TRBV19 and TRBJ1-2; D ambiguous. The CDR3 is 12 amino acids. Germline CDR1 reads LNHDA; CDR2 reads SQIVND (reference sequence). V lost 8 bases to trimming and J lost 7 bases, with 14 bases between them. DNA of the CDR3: TGTGCCAGTTACCGTTCAGGCTTTGGCTACACCTTC. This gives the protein CASYRSGFGYTF. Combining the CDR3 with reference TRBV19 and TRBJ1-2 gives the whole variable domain DGGITQSPKYLFRKEGQNVTLSCEQNLNHDAMYWYRQDPGQGLRLIYYSQIVNDFQKGDIAEGYSVSREKKESFPLTVTSAQKNPTAFYLCASYRSGFGYTFGSGTRLTVV.